This T cell receptor (beta chain) emerged from a study of blood T cells in healthy people across ages. Whole-study findings and limits: Donors of long life had a larger count of naive CD4+ cells and greater diversity than aged donors. One million T cells yielded diversity estimates that were considered underestimates. Older age went with lower TCR beta diversity per million T cells, in a roughly linear way.

Combining a sample-barcoded 5' primer with a J-beta primer mix, a second PCR ran for about 6 to 11 cycles. Every cDNA molecule bore a tag from a template-switch adaptor containing 12 random nucleotides. Via MiXCR, TCRdb re-called the 5' RACE reads, giving one row per CDR3 protein. Of about 640,000 distinct CDR3 sequences in the sample, over 40% are singletons; the top ten hold about 30%. This clonotype was counted at least ten times. Its antigen is as yet unknown. From germline, CDR1 is SGHRS and CDR2 YFSETQ. This CDR3 comprises 14 residues. Trimming removed 4 bases from V and 1 base from J, with 11 bases in between.

The TCR comes from an elderly man in good health. The sequenced sample was blood. The V and J genes are TRBV5-1 and TRBJ2-5; TRBD1 is a possible D gene (5 bases). The CDR3 region has the DNA TGCGCCAGCAGCCGTACAGGAGTCCAAGAGACCCAGTACTTC. Its protein is CASSRTGVQETQYF.